The clone carrying this T cell receptor (beta chain) is a singleton in its sample. Antigen specificity is unknown. Documented time point: week 35, safety follow-up. Every vaccine dose comprised 300 ug of mutant IDH1 20-mer peptide plus topical imiquimod. The vaccination schedule gave patients eight doses in weeks 1, 3, 5, 7, 11, 15, 19 and 23. These data belong to a study of a mutant IDH1 vaccine in newly diagnosed glioma. Study outcomes and limitations: Seemingly, top peripheral T cell clonotype changes bore no relation to pseudoprogression.

With 3 bases removed from V and 8 bases from J, the gap between germline ends came to 10 bases. The CDR3 length is 12 residues. CDR1 and CDR2 (germline): MGHDK, SYGVNS. TCRdb's copy holds only in-frame clones and misses some; the assay was immunoSEQ multiplex PCR. The data contain about 68,000 clones, about four fifths of them singletons. The chain combines TRBV25-1 with TRBJ1-2; the D is unclear. Sequences were derived from PBMCs, sampled from a glioma patient whose treatment included an IDH1 peptide vaccine. This receptor was obtained from a man aged 18 to 35 with glioma. The CDR3 DNA reads TGTGCCAGCAGTGAGTCCTCCGGGGGCTACACCTTC. As protein: CASSESSGGYTF.